Described below is a single T cell receptor (beta chain) sequence and its context. The V gene lost 4 bases and the J gene lost 4 bases, with 12 bases spanning the gap. This CDR3 comprises 14 residues. This entry comes from a study of T cells in tuberculosis. As for the study in general: In South Africa, adults with active tuberculosis were compared with IGRA-negative and latently infected IGRA-positive adolescents.

Libraries were prepared by immunoSEQ multiplex PCR; TCRdb keeps only in-frame clonotypes and omits some of them. The data show 45,000 or so clones, around 95% seen once. Sequencing was performed on PBMCs. This chain joins TRBV5-3 and TRBJ1-5; possibly TRBD1 for D (6 bases). TRBV5-3 is an ORF, with its function uncertain. The TCR originated in a donor between 5 and 29 years old with latent tuberculosis or without tuberculosis infection. The CDR3 region is CARSQHQGNQPQHF. In nucleotides, the CDR3 is TGTGCCAGAAGCCAGCACCAGGGGAATCAGCCCCAGCATTTT.